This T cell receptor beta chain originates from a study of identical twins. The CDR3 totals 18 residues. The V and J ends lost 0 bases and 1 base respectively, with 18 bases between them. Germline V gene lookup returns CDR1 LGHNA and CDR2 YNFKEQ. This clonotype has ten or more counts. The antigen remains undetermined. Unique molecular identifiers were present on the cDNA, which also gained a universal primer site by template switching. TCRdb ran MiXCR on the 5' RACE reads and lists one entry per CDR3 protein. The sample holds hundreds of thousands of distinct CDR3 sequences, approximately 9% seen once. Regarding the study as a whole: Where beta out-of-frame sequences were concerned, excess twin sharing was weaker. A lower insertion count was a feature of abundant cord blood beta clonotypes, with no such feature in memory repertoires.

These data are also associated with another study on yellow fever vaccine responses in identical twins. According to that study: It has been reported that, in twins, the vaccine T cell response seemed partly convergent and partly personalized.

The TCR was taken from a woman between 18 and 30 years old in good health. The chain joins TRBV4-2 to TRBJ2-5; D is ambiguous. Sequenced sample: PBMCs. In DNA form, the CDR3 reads TGTGCCAGCAGCCAAGATGAAACTTCGACCCGGGCCCAAGAGACCCAGTACTTC. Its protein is CASSQDETSTRAQETQYF.